This TCR beta chain was recorded in a study of T cells expressing NK-cell markers. 5'RACE template switching built TCR beta cDNA with unique molecular identifiers. TCRdb re-called the 5' RACE reads and catalogs CDR3 proteins one per entry, DNA excluded. This repertoire comprises 150,000 to 180,000 distinct CDR3 sequences; its ten largest clones make up 37%. CDR3 length: 18 amino acids. The germline V gene has CDR1 SQVTM and CDR2 ANQGSEA. The rearrangement uses TRBV29-1 and TRBJ2-5; TCRdb calls TRBD2, which cannot be checked without DNA. The TCR comes from a woman in her 50s in good health. Sequencing was performed on blood T cells: a sorted CD56 or NKG2C T cell subset, CD4+ or CD8+ T cells, or bulk PBMC T cells (not recorded which). The CDR3 loop reads CSVEDQSGIFLGGETQYF.